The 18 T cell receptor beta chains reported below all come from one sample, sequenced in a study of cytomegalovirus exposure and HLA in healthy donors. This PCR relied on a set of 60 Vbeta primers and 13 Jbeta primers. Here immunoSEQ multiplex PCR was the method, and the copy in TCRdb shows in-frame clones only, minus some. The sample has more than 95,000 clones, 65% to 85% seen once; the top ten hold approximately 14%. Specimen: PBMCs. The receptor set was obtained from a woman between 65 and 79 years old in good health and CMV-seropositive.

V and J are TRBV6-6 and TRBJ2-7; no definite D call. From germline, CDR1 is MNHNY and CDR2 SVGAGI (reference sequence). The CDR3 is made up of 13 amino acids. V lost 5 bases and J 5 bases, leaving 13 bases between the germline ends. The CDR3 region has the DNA TGTGCCAGCAGTACCCCTAGTGACCACGAGCAGTACTTC. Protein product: CASSTPSDHEQYF.

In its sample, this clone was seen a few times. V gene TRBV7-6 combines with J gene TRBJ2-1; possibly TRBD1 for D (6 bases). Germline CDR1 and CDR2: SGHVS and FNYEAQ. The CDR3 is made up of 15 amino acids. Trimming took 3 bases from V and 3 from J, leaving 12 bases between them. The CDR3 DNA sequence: TGTGCCAGCAGCTTTTACGCAGGGGACTACAATGAGCAGTTCTTC. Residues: CASSFYAGDYNEQFF.

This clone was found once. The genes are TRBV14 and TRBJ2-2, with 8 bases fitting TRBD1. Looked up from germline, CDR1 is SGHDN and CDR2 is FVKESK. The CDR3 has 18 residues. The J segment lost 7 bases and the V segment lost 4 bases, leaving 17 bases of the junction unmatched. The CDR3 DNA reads TGTGCCAGCAGCCGAAACTACAGAGGACAGGGATATAGCGGGGAGCTGTTTTTT. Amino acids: CASSRNYRGQGYSGELFF.

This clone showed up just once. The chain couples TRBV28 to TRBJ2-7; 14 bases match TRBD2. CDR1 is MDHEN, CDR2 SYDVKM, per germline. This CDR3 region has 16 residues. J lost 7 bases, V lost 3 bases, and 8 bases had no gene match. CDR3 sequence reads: CASSLGATSGRGEQYF. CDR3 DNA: TGTGCCAGCAGTTTGGGGGCGACTAGCGGGAGGGGGGAGCAGTACTTC.

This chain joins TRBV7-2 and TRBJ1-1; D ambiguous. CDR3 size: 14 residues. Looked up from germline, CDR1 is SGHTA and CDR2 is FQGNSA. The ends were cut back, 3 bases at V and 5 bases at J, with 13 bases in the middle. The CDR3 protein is CASSLSRVGTEAFF. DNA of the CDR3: TGTGCCAGCAGCTTGAGCCGGGTTGGGACTGAAGCTTTCTTT.

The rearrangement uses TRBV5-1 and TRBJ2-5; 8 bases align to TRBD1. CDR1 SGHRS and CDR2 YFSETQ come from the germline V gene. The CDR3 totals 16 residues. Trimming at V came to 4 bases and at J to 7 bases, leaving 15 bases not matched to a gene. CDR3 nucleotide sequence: TGCGCCAGCAGCCTCTCGACAGGGGCTGGGTTAGGGACCCAGTACTTC. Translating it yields CASSLSTGAGLGTQYF.

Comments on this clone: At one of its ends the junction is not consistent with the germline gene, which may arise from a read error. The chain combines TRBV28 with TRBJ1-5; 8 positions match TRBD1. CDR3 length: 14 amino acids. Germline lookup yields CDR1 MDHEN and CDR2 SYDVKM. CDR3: CASSSGQGNRPQHF. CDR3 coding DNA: TGTGCCAGCAGTAGTGGACAGGGAAATCGGCCCCAGCATTTT.

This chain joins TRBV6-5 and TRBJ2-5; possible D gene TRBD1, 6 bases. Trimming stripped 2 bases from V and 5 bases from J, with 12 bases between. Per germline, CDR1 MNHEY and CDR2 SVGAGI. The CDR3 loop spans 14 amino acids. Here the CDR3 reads CASSYLTGGETQYF. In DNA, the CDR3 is TGTGCCAGCAGTTACCTGACAGGTGGGGAGACCCAGTACTTC.

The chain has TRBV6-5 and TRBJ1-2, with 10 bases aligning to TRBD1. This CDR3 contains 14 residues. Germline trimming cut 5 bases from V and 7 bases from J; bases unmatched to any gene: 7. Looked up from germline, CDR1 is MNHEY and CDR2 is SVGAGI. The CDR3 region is CASSGDRGPTGYTF. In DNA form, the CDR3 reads TGTGCCAGCAGTGGGGACAGGGGACCTACTGGCTACACCTTC.

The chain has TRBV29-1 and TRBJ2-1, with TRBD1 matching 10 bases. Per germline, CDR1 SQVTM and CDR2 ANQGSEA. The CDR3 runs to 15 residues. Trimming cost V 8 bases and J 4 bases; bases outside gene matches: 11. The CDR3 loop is CSFETWTGGYNEQFF. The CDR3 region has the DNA TGCAGCTTCGAGACTTGGACAGGGGGTTACAATGAGCAGTTCTTC.

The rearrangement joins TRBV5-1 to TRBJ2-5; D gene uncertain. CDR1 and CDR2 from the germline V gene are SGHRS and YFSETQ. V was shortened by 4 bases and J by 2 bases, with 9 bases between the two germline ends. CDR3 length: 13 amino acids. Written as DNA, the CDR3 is TGCGCCAGCAGCCCCACGAGACAAGAGACCCAGTACTTC. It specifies CASSPTRQETQYF.

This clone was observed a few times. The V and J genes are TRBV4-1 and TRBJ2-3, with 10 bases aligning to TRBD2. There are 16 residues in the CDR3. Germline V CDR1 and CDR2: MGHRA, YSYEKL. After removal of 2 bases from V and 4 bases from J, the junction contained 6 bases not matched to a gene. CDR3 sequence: CASSQHLAGVSDTQYF. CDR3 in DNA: TGCGCCAGCAGCCAACACCTAGCGGGAGTTTCAGATACGCAGTATTTT.

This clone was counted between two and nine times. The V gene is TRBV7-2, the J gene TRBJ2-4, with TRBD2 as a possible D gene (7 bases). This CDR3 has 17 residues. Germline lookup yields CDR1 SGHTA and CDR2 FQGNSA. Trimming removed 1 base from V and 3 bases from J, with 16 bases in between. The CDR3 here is CASSLVGGGLGKNIQYF. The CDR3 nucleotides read TGTGCCAGCAGCTTAGTAGGGGGGGGGCTTGGCAAAAACATTCAGTACTTC.

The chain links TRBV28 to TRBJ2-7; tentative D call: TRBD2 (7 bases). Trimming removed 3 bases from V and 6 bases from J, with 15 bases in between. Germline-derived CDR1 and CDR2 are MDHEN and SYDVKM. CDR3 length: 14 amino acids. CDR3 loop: CASSFRGGLSEQYF. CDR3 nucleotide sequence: TGTGCCAGCAGTTTTAGGGGGGGCCTGTCCGAGCAGTACTTC.

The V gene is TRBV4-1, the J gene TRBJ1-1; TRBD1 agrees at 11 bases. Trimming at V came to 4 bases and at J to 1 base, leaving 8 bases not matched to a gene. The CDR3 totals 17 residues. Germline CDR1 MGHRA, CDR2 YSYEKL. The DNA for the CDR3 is TGCGCCAGCAGCCTTGTCGGACAGGGGGCGAGGAACACTGAAGCTTTCTTT. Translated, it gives CASSLVGQGARNTEAFF.

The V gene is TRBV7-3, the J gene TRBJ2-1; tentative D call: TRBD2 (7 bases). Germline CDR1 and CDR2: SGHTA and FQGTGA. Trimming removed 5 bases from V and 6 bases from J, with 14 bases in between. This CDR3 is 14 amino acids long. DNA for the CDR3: TGTGCCAGCAGCGGAGGGGGGGCCGGCAATGAGCAGTTCTTC. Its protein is CASSGGGAGNEQFF.

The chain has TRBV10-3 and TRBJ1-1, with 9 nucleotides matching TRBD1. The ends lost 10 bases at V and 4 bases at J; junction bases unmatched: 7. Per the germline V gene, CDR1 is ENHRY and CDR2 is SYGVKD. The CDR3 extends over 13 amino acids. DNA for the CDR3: TGTGCCACCTGGACAGGGGTAGGCACTGAAGCTTTCTTT. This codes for CATWTGVGTEAFF.

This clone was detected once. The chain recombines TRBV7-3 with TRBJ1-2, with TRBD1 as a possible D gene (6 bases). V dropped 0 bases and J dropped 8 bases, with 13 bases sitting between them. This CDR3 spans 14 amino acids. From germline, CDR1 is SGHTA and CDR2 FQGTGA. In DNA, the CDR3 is TGTGCCAGCAGCTTAACCGGGGGGCAGATGGGCTACACCTTC. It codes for CASSLTGGQMGYTF.